The clone carrying this T cell receptor (beta chain) was seen ten or more times. Its matching antigen is unknown. V was cut by 4 bases and J by 0 bases, with 7 bases left in between. CDR1 is MRHNA, CDR2 SNTAGT, per germline. CDR3 length: 14 residues. This record belongs to a study of glioma-infiltrating T cells. Study-level points and caveats: Tissue and blood shared very few CDR3 sequences.

The iRepertoire nested amplicon-rescue multiplex PCR amplified TCR alpha and beta CDR3s from RNA. Input was roughly 85-450 ng of tissue mRNA or PBMC total RNA. One entry per CDR3 protein results from TCRdb running MiXCR on the multiplex PCR reads. The table shows approximately 120,000 distinct CDR3 sequences, with roughly 25% occurring only once. Input material: glioma tissue, nonneoplastic brain tissue, or PBMCs (not recorded which). This receptor was obtained from a human donor with low-grade glioma or glioblastoma, undergoing nonglioma brain surgery, or in good health (not recorded which). This chain uses TRBV6-4 with TRBJ2-1; D unclear. The CDR3 is CASSAESSYNEQFF. In nucleotides, the CDR3 is TGTGCCAGCAGTGCGGAAAGCTCCTACAATGAGCAGTTCTTC.